Described below is a single T cell receptor beta chain sequence and its context. What it binds is not known. The record originates from a study of cytomegalovirus exposure and HLA in healthy donors. On the study more broadly: Genetic ancestry analysis placed over 65% of the 398 donors that were genotyped in the Caucasian-associated cluster. Broader study findings: Donors were assumed by presence/absence analyses to have roughly uniform sequencing depth. A later analysis showed HLA-associated TCR beta chains outstripping equally common others in clonal expansion.

Researchers ran the PCR with 60 Vbeta and 13 Jbeta primers. TCRdb's table, derived via immunoSEQ multiplex PCR, lists solely in-frame clones and lacks some. Of around 140,000 clones in the sample, about 80% were seen once. This CDR3 has 17 residues. The chain employs TRBV21-1 and TRBJ2-7; the DNA was not used to check the table's D call, TRBD1. TRBV21-1 is termed a pseudogene. This sequence was found in a woman in her sixties in good health and CMV-seropositive. The specimen sequenced was PBMCs. The CDR3 DNA is TGTGCCAGCAGCAAGACCCACAGGGGAAGGTCTTGCGACGAGCAGTACTTC. Its translation is CASSKTHRGRSCDEQYF.